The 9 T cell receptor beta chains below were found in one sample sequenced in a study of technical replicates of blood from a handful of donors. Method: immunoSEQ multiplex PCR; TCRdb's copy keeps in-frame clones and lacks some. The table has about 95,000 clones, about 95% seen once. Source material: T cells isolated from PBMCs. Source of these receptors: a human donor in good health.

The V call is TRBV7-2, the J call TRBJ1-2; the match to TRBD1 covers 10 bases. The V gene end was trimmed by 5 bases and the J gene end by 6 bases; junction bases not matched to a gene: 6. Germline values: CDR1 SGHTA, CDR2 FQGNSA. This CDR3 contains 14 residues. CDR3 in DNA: TGTGCCAGCAGCAATCCCGGGACAGGGGATGGCTACACCTTC. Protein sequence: CASSNPGTGDGYTF.

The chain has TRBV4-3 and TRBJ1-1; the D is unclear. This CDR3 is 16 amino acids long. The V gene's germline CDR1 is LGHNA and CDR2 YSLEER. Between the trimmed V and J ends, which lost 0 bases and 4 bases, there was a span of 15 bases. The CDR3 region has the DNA TGCGCCAGCAGCCAAGATATTAGGCAAGGGAGCACTGAAGCTTTCTTT. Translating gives CASSQDIRQGSTEAFF.

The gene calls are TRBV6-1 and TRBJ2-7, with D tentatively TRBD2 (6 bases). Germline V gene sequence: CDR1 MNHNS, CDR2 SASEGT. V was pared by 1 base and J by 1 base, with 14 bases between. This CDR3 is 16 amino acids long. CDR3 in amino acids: CASSEDFRAGSYEQYF. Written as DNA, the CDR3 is TGTGCCAGCAGTGAAGACTTCCGGGCGGGATCCTACGAGCAGTACTTC.

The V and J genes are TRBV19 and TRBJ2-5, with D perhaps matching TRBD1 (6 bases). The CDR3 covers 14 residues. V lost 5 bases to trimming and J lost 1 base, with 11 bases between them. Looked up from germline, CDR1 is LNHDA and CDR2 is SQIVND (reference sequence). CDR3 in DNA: TGTGCCAGTAGTCTCACAGGGATCCAAGAGACCCAGTACTTC. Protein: CASSLTGIQETQYF. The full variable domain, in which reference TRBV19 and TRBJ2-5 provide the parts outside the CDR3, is DGGITQSPKYLFRKEGQNVTLSCEQNLNHDAMYWYRQDPGQGLRLIYYSQIVNDFQKGDIAEGYSVSREKKESFPLTVTSAQKNPTAFYLCASSLTGIQETQYFGPGTRLLVL.

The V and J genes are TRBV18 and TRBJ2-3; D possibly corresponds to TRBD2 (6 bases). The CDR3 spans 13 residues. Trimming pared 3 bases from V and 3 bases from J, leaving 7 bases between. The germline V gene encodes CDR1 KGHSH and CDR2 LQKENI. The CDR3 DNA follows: TGTGCCAGCTCACCCGGGGGTACAGATACGCAGTATTTT. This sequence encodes CASSPGGTDTQYF.

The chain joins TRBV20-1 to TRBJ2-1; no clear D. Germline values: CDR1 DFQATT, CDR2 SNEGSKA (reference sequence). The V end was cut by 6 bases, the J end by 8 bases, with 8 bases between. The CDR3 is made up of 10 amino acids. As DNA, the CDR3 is TGCAGTGCGCTAGTCTATGAGCAGTTCTTC. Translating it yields CSALVYEQFF.

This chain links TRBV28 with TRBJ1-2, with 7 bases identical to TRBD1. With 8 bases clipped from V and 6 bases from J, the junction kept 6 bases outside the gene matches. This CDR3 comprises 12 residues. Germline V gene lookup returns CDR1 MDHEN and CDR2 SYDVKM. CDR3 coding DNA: TGTGCCAGCGGCCGGGACAGCCATGGCTACACCTTC. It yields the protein CASGRDSHGYTF.

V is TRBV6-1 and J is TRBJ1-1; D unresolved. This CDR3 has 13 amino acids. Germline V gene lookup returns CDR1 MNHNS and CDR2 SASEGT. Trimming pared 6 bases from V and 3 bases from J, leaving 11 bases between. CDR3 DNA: TGTGCCAGCAGCTCAAACTTGCACACTGAAGCTTTCTTT. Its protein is CASSSNLHTEAFF.

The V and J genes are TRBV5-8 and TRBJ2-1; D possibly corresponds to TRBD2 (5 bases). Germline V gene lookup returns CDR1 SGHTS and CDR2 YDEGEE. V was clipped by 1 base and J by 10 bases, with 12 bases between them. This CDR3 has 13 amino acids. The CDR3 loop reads CASSLTGFQEQFF. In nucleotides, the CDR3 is TGTGCCAGCAGCTTGACGGGGTTTCAGGAGCAGTTCTTC.